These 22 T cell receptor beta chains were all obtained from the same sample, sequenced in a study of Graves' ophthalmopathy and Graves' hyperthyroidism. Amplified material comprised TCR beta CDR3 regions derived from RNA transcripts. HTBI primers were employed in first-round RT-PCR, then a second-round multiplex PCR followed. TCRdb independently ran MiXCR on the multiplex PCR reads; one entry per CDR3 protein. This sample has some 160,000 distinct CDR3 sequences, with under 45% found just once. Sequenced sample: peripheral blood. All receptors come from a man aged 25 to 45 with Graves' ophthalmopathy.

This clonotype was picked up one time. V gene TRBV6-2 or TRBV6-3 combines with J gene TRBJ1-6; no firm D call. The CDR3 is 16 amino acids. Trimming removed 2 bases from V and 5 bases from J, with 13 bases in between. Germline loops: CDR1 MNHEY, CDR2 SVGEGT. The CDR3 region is CASSYEWGGNNSPLHF. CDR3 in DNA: TGTGCCAGCAGTTACGAATGGGGAGGGAATAATTCACCCCTCCACTTT.

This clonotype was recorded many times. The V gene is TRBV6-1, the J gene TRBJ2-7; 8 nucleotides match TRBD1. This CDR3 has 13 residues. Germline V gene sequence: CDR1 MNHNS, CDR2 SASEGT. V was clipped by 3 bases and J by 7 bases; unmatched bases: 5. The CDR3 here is CASSDRGRGEQYF. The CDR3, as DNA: TGTGCCAGCAGTGACAGGGGGCGTGGAGAGCAGTACTTC.

CDR3 sequence (DNA): TGTGCCAGCAGGCCTGCTAGCGGGAGTCGCGAGCAGTACTTC. It codes for CASRPASGSREQYF. The gene calls are TRBV6-2 or TRBV6-3 and TRBJ2-7; 10 bases are shared with TRBD2. Trimming took 6 bases from V and 6 from J; bases not matched to a gene: 8. The CDR3 has 14 amino acids. Germline values: CDR1 MNHEY, CDR2 SVGEGT.

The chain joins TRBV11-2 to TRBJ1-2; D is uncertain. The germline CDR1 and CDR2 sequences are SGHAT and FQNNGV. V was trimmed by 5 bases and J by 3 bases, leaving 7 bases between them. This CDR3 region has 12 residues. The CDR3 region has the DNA TGTGCCAGCAGCGAGGAAGACTATGGCTACACCTTC. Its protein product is CASSEEDYGYTF. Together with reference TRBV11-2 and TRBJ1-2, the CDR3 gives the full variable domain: EAGVAQSPRYKIIEKRQSVAFWCNPISGHATLYWYQQILGQGPKLLIQFQNNGVVDDSQLPKDRFSAERLKGVDSTLKIQPAKLEDSAVYLCASSEEDYGYTFGSGTRLTVV.

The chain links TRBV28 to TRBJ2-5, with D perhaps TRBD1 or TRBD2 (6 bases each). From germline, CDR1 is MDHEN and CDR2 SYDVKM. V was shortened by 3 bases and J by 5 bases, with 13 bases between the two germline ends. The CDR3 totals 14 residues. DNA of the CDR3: TGTGCCAGCAGTTTCCCAGGGGAGGAGGAGACCCAGTACTTC. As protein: CASSFPGEEETQYF.

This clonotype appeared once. Written as DNA, the CDR3 is TGTGCCAGTAGCGGCCGGGACTATCACGAGACCCAGTACTTC. Protein product: CASSGRDYHETQYF. The genes are TRBV19 and TRBJ2-5; TRBD2 matches at 7 bases. Germline V gene lookup returns CDR1 LNHDA and CDR2 SQIVND (reference sequence). This CDR3 is 14 amino acids long. The J segment lost 5 bases and the V segment lost 6 bases, leaving 9 bases of the junction unmatched.

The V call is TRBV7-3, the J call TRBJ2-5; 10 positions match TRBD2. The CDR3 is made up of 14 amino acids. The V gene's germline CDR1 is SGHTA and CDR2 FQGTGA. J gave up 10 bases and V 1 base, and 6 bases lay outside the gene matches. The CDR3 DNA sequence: TGTGCCAGCAGCTTAAGTTCTCTAGCGGGGGTCCAGTACTTC. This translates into CASSLSSLAGVQYF.

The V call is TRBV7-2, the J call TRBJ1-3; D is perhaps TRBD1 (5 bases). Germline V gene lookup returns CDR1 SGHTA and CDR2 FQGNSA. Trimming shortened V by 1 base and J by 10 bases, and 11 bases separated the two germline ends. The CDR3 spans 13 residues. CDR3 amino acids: CASSLGPWGTIYF. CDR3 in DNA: TGTGCCAGCAGCTTAGGACCCTGGGGGACCATATATTTT.

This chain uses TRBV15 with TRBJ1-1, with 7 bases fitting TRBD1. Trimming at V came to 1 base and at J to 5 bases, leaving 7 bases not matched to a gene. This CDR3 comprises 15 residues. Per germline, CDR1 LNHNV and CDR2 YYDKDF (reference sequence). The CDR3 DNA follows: TGTGCCACCAGCAGAGGCAGGGGGAGTTGGACTGAAGCTTTCTTT. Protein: CATSRGRGSWTEAFF.

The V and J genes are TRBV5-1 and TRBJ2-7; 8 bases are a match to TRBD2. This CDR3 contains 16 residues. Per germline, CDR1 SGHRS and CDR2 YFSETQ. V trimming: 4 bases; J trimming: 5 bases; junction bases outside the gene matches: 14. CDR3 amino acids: CASSRWMAAGVDEQYF. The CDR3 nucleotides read TGCGCCAGCAGCAGGTGGATGGCAGCGGGAGTTGACGAGCAGTACTTC.

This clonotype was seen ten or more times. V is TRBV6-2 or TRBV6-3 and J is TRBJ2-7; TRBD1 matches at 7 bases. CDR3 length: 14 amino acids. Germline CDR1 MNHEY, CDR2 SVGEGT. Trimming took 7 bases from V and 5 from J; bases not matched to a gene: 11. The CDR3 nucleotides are TGTGCCAGCATCCATAGGGGACAGAATGACGAGCAGTACTTC. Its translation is CASIHRGQNDEQYF.

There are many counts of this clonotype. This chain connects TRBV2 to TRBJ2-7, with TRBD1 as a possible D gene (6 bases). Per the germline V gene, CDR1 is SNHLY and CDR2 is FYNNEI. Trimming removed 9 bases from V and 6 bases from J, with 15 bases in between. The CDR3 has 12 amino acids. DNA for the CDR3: TGTGCCAGTAGGCCGGGACAACGCGAGCAGTACTTC. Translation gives CASRPGQREQYF.

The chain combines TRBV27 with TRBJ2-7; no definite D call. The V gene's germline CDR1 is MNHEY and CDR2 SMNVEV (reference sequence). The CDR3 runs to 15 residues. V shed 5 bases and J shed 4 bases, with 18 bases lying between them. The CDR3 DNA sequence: TGTGCCAGCAGTAGGACCTCCAGGAACACATACGAGCAGTACTTC. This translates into CASSRTSRNTYEQYF.

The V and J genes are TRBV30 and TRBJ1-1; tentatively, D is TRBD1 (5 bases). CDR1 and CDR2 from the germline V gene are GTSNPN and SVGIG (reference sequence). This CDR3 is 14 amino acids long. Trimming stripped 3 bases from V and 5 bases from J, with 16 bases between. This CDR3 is CAWRQETRGTEAFF. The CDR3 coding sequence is TGTGCCTGGAGGCAGGAGACAAGGGGAACTGAAGCTTTCTTT.

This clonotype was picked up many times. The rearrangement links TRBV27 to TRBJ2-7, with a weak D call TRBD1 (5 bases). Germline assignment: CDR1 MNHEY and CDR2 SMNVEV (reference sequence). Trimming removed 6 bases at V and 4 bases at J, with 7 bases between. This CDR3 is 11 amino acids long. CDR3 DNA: TGTGCCAGCAGCGACAGATACGAGCAGTACTTC. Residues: CASSDRYEQYF.

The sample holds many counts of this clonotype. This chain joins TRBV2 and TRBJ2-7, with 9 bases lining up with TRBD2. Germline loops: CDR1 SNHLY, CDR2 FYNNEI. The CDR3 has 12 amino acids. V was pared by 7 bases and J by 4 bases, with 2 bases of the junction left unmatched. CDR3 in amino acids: CASTGLAYEQYF. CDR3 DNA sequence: TGTGCCAGCACAGGACTAGCGTACGAGCAGTACTTC.

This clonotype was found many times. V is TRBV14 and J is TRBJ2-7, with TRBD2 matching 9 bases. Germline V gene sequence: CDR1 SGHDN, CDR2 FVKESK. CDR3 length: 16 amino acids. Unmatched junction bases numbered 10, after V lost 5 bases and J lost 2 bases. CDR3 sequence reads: CASSGTSGRWAYEQYF. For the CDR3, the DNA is TGTGCCAGCAGCGGAACAAGCGGGAGGTGGGCCTACGAGCAGTACTTC.

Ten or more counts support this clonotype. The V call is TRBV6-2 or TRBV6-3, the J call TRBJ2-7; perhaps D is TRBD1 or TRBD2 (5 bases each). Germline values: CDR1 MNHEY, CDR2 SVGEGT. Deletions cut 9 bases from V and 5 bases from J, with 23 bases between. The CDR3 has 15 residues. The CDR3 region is CASSKAGTDKHEQYF. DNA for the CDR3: TGTGCCAGTTCGAAAGCCGGGACGGATAAACACGAGCAGTACTTC.

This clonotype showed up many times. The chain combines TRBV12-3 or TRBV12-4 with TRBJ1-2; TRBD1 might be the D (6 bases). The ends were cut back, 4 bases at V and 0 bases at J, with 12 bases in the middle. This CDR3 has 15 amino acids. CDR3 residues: CASSWRTDPNYGYTF. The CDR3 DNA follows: TGTGCCAGCAGTTGGCGGACAGACCCTAACTATGGCTACACCTTC.

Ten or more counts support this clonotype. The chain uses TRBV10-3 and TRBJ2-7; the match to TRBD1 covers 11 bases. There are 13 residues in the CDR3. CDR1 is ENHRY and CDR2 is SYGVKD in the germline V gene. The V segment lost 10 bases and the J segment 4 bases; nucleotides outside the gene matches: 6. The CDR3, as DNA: TGTGCCACCTCCGGACAGGGGGCATACGAGCAGTACTTC. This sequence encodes CATSGQGAYEQYF.

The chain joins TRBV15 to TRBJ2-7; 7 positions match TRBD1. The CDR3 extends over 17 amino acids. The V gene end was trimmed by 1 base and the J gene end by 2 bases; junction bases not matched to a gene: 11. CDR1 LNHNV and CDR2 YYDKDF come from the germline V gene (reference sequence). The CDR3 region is CATSRGKGRQGAYEQYF. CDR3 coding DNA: TGTGCCACCAGCAGAGGAAAAGGTCGGCAGGGGGCCTACGAGCAGTACTTC.

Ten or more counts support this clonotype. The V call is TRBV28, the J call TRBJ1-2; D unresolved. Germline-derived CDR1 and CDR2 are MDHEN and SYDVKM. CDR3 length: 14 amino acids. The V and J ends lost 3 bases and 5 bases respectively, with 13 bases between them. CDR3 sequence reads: CASSFGGSTYGYTF. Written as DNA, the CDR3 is TGTGCCAGCAGTTTCGGCGGATCGACGTATGGCTACACCTTC.